This T cell receptor (beta chain) was documented in a study of long-term antiretroviral therapy in people with HIV. At the survey level, the v3.0 immunoSEQ assay was run. TCRdb keeps only in-frame clones here, not all; method: immunoSEQ multiplex PCR. Of under 40,000 clones in the sample, approximately 81% were seen once. The CDR3 runs 13 residues. Germline V gene sequence: CDR1 MNHEY, CDR2 SVGAGI. V lost 0 bases, J lost 5 bases, and 7 bases lay in between. The sequencing used unsorted PBMCs, collected just over 2.7 years before starting antiretroviral therapy. This clonotype was sampled from a woman under 40 with HIV. This chain links TRBV6-5 with TRBJ1-1, with unresolved D. CDR3 loop: CASSYSLGTEAFF. As DNA, the CDR3 is TGTGCCAGCAGTTACTCGTTGGGAACTGAAGCTTTCTTT.